A selection of T cell receptor beta chains follows, all from one sample in a study of blood T cell repertoires in COVID-19. TCRdb's table, derived via immunoSEQ multiplex PCR, lists solely in-frame clones and lacks some. The table records just under 350,000 clones, roughly 86% of them present only once. Sequenced material: peripheral blood. The receptors stem from a woman in her seventies with COVID-19, enrolled during active disease. The CDR3 runs from the conserved cysteine through the conserved F or W. A D gene is named only where the DNA matches it firmly. Size tells how often a clone was seen (once, few, many) or the class of an expanded clone, and some rows leave it out.

CDR3nt	CDR3aa	v_gene	abundance	d_gene	j_gene
TGTGCCAGCGGCGGGGGCGCACTTTCTATCAATGAGCAGTTCTTC	CASGGGALSINEQFF	TRBV6-4	-	-	TRBJ2-1
TGCGCCAGCAGCCAAGTCTTCAGGGACAGGAACTATGGCTACACCTTC	CASSQVFRDRNYGYTF	TRBV4-1	-	TRBD1	TRBJ1-2
TGTGCCAGCAGCTCCGGAGGGGCAGATACGCAGTATTTT	CASSSGGADTQYF	TRBV7-9	once	-	TRBJ2-3
TGTGCCAGCAGCGCCGCCGGGAGAAACTATGGCTACACCTTC	CASSAAGRNYGYTF	TRBV9	once	-	TRBJ1-2
TGTGCCAGCAGCCCTCGACAGGGTTCCATGGATGAAAAACTGTTTTTT	CASSPRQGSMDEKLFF	TRBV7-9	-	TRBD1	TRBJ1-4
TGTGCCAGCAGCATGTGGCTCCGGGACAGAACAGATACGCAGTATTTT	CASSMWLRDRTDTQYF	TRBV21-1	-	-	TRBJ2-3
TGTGCCAGCAGCTTGGGGGGACAGGCTACCTACGAGCAGTACTTC	CASSLGGQATYEQYF	TRBV7-8	-	TRBD1	TRBJ2-7
TGTGCGGCCCCCGACAGAACTGGAAACACCATATATTTT	CAAPDRTGNTIYF	TRBV30	-	-	TRBJ1-3
TGCGCCAGCAGCTTTGTAGCGGGGGGCCTTGATACGCAGTATTTT	CASSFVAGGLDTQYF	TRBV5-1	-	TRBD2	TRBJ2-3
TGTGCCAGCAGTCGCAGGGGGTTCTACGAGCAGTACTTC	CASSRRGFYEQYF	TRBV12-3/TRBV12-4	-	TRBD1	TRBJ2-7
TGTGCCAGTAGTCTCCCAGGGGATCAGCCCCAGCATTTT	CASSLPGDQPQHF	TRBV19	-	-	TRBJ1-5
TGTGCCAGCACCCCACCGGGGGGTGGAGGCTACACCTTC	CASTPPGGGGYTF	TRBV6-5	-	-	TRBJ1-2
TGTGCCAGCAGCGTCCGCTCTGGGGCCCCGACCTCTGGAAACACCATATATTTT	CASSVRSGAPTSGNTIYF	TRBV21-1	-	-	TRBJ1-3
TGTGCCAGCACGTCAGGGGGCAACTATGGCTACACCTTC	CASTSGGNYGYTF	TRBV2	-	TRBD1	TRBJ1-2
TGCGCCATCTCGAAAGAACAGGGGGCTGGTCAGCCCCAGCATTTT	CAISKEQGAGQPQHF	TRBV5-1	-	TRBD1	TRBJ1-5
TGCGCCAGCAGCCCCTCGCTGGCAGGGGATCAGCCCCAGCATTTT	CASSPSLAGDQPQHF	TRBV4-3	-	-	TRBJ1-5
TGCGCCAGCAGCCCTCTAGCGGGGAGCACAGATACGCAGTATTTT	CASSPLAGSTDTQYF	TRBV4-1	-	TRBD2	TRBJ2-3
TGTGCCAGCAGCTTACAGGGAAAGAAGGGAAACACTGAAGCTTTCTTT	CASSLQGKKGNTEAFF	TRBV7-9	-	-	TRBJ1-1
TGCGCCAGCAGCCAAGAGCGACAGGGGGCTAACACTGAAGCTTTCTTT	CASSQERQGANTEAFF	TRBV4-1	-	TRBD1	TRBJ1-1
TGTGCCAGCAGTGAACGAGGGCGGAACACCGGGGAGCTGTTTTTT	CASSERGRNTGELFF	TRBV6-1	-	-	TRBJ2-2
TGTGCCAGCAGCTTGACAGGGGTTAGTGGAGAGACCCAGTACTTC	CASSLTGVSGETQYF	TRBV7-2	-	TRBD1	TRBJ2-5
TGTGCCAGCAGCCCTGGGGCCTGGTCTAACTATGGCTACACCTTC	CASSPGAWSNYGYTF	TRBV5-4	-	-	TRBJ1-2
TGTGCCACCAGTGACCCGTTCGACAGCTCTGGAAACACCATATATTTT	CATSDPFDSSGNTIYF	TRBV24-1	-	-	TRBJ1-3
TGTGCCAGCATGGTAGCGGGGGGTGAAGCTTTCTTT	CASMVAGGEAFF	TRBV28	-	-	TRBJ1-1
TGTGCCTGGACCAGGGGTACGAACACTGAAGCTTTCTTT	CAWTRGTNTEAFF	TRBV30	once	-	TRBJ1-1
TGTGCCAGCAGTTTAGGACCCTCCCGGGGGGGTGGCTACACCTTC	CASSLGPSRGGGYTF	TRBV28	-	-	TRBJ1-2
TGTGCCCTTTGGGAGGCAGGCAATCAGCCCCAGCATTTT	CALWEAGNQPQHF	TRBV30	once	-	TRBJ1-5
TGTGCCTGGACTCGGACAGTGGGGGAAAAACTGTTTTTT	CAWTRTVGEKLFF	TRBV30	few	-	TRBJ1-4
TGTGCCAGCAGCTTATCCGCGACAGGAGACTCAAACTATGGCTACACCTTC	CASSLSATGDSNYGYTF	TRBV7-8	-	-	TRBJ1-2
TGTGCCAGCAGTTTATACTCAGGGGGAAACACCATATATTTT	CASSLYSGGNTIYF	TRBV28	-	-	TRBJ1-3
TGTGCCAGCAGTTCCCGGACTAGCGGGGGTGAGCAGTACTTC	CASSSRTSGGEQYF	TRBV27	-	TRBD2	TRBJ2-7
TGTGCCATCGGGGACAGGGGGAATGAAAAACTGTTTTTT	CAIGDRGNEKLFF	TRBV10-3	-	TRBD1	TRBJ1-4
TGTGCCAGCAGCTTGGAACAGGGGACCCTATACGAGCAGTACTTC	CASSLEQGTLYEQYF	TRBV5-8	-	TRBD1	TRBJ2-7
TGTGCCAGCAGCCCGGGGACAGAACCCGTCGGCTACACCTTC	CASSPGTEPVGYTF	TRBV7-2	once	TRBD1	TRBJ1-2
TGTGCCAGAGGGACAGGGGGCAACCACGAGCAGTACTTC	CARGTGGNHEQYF	TRBV21-1	-	-	TRBJ2-7
TGTGCCAGCAGTTCCTACGCCGGGACAGGGGACTACGAGCAGTACTTC	CASSSYAGTGDYEQYF	TRBV6-5	-	TRBD1	TRBJ2-7
TGCGCCAGCAGCCCTGACATTAGTAATGAGCAGTTCTTC	CASSPDISNEQFF	TRBV5-1	once	-	TRBJ2-1
TGTGCCAGCAGTTACTCGAAACACAGGTCAGGTGGCTACACCTTC	CASSYSKHRSGGYTF	TRBV6-2/TRBV6-3	-	-	TRBJ1-2
TGTGCCAGCAGTGAATTACCGGGACAGGGTTTAGCAAAACTGTTTTTT	CASSELPGQGLAKLFF	TRBV2	-	TRBD1	TRBJ1-4
TGCAGCGTCCCACAGGGGGGCTATGGCTACACCTTC	CSVPQGGYGYTF	TRBV29-1	-	TRBD1	TRBJ1-2
TGTGCCAGCAGTGAAGGCAGGCTCCAGCCCCAGCATTTT	CASSEGRLQPQHF	TRBV2	-	-	TRBJ1-5
TGTGCCAGCAGCGTAGGAGGGGATACGCAGTATTTT	CASSVGGDTQYF	TRBV9	-	-	TRBJ2-3
TGTGCCAGCAGTTCGACAGTCGGAAACACCATATATTTT	CASSSTVGNTIYF	TRBV27	-	-	TRBJ1-3
TGTGCCAGCAGCTCCACAGGAACCCCAAGGGGTGGCTACACCTTC	CASSSTGTPRGGYTF	TRBV7-9	-	-	TRBJ1-2
TGTGCCAGCAGCGGGACAGGGGGAGGGTACACTGAAGCTTTCTTT	CASSGTGGGYTEAFF	TRBV6-5	once	TRBD1	TRBJ1-1
TGTGCCAGCAGCCAGTCGCGCAATCAGCCCCAGCATTTT	CASSQSRNQPQHF	TRBV13	-	-	TRBJ1-5
TGTGCCAGCACGAAGGACAGGGACGTTGATGGCTACACCTTC	CASTKDRDVDGYTF	TRBV27	-	TRBD1	TRBJ1-2
TGTGCCAGCAGCCGAGGGAGAGGCGGGGGGCCGTGGACGCAGTATTTT	CASSRGRGGGPWTQYF	TRBV5-8	-	TRBD2	TRBJ2-3
TGTGCCAGTAGTATGACAGGGGGTAATTCACCCCTCCACTTT	CASSMTGGNSPLHF	TRBV19	-	TRBD1	TRBJ1-6
TGTGCCAGCAGAACGGGGGGGCCTCCCTACGAGCAGTACTTC	CASRTGGPPYEQYF	TRBV28	-	TRBD2	TRBJ2-7
TGTGCCAGTAGCACGGGACAGGGGGAGTACGAGCAGTACTTC	CASSTGQGEYEQYF	TRBV19	-	TRBD1	TRBJ2-7
TGTGCCAGCAGCAAAATGGGCCAGGGGGTCTACGGCTACACCTTC	CASSKMGQGVYGYTF	TRBV21-1	-	-	TRBJ1-2